The T cell receptor beta chain under discussion was sequenced for a study of neurological immune-mediated disorders. The CDR3 is 13 residues long. V gave up 4 bases and J gave up 1 base, with 8 bases separating them. Germline V gives CDR1 MNHEY, CDR2 SMNVEV (reference sequence). This clonotype was observed at least ten times. Antigen specificity is unknown. MiXCR, applied by TCRdb to the 5' RACE reads, yields one record per CDR3 protein. The sample has about 59,000 distinct CDR3 sequences; approximately 4% are singletons. Study findings and constraints: One related-CDR3 cluster, which may be a signature, held the repertoires of 18 of 34 multiple sclerosis patients after phylogenetic grouping.

The rearrangement links TRBV27 to TRBJ2-7; unclear D gene. The sequenced material came from PBMCs. The TCR originated in a woman in her twenties or thirties with multiple sclerosis. In DNA form, the CDR3 reads TGTGCCAGCAGTTATCGCAGTTCCTACGAGCAGTACTTC. This gives the protein CASSYRSSYEQYF.